The T cell receptor (beta chain) under discussion was sequenced for a study of cytomegalovirus exposure and HLA in healthy donors. Overall study findings and caveats: Solely CMV serostatus was available to characterize immune exposure. An analysis was carried out later, and it reportedly showed fewer N-insertions in an Asian-associated ancestry cluster than the roughly 670-donor mean.

Of note for this clone: What it binds is unknown.

The CDR3 contains 15 residues. The germline V gene has CDR1 SGHTA and CDR2 FQGTGA. Unmatched junction bases numbered 3, after V lost 2 bases and J lost 4 bases. A multiplex PCR was run with 60 Vbeta primers and 13 Jbeta primers. How the authors handled the data: Unique TCR beta chains numbered around 80 million in a later analysis, with about 9.9 million shared. Clones were sequenced by immunoSEQ multiplex PCR, and TCRdb holds only the in-frame ones, with some missing. The V and J calls and clone size are taken from that table; D and trimming were inferred from the DNA. In the table there are around 130,000 clones, around 75% of which are singletons.

This chain uses TRBV7-3 with TRBJ2-1; 9 nucleotides match TRBD2. Material: PBMCs. The sequence was collected from a man aged 30-40 years in good health and CMV-seronegative. CDR3 DNA: TGTGCCAGCAGCTTAGCGGGGGGGAATTACAATGAGCAGTTCTTC. Amino acid sequence: CASSLAGGNYNEQFF.